A selection of T cell receptor beta chains follows, all from one sample in a study of blood T cells in healthy people across ages. In TCRdb, the 5' RACE reads were re-called with MiXCR into one record per CDR3 protein. The sample consists of approximately 730,000 distinct CDR3 sequences, 35% to 45% of them appearing once. The sequencing input was blood. These TCRs come from a woman aged 55-70 years in good health. Both conserved end residues are part of each CDR3. D genes are given only for firm matches. Size is stated for part of the rows, as once, few or many counts, or as a class when the clone is expanded.

D: TRBD1; size: many; V: TRBV7-9; J: TRBJ2-5; DNA: TGTGCCAGCAGCTTAGACCAGGGGGCTGGAGAGACCCAGTACTTC; CDR3: CASSLDQGAGETQYF
D: NA; size: NA; V: TRBV3-1; J: TRBJ2-6; DNA: TGTGCCAGCAGCCAGACGGGACTCTCCGCCTCTGGGGCCAACGTCCTGACTTTC; CDR3: CASSQTGLSASGANVLTF
D: NA; size: NA; V: TRBV6-1; J: TRBJ2-7; DNA: TGTGCCAGCAGTGAAGTCCAGCGAGTATCCTACGAGCAGTACTTC; CDR3: CASSEVQRVSYEQYF
D: NA; size: NA; V: TRBV5-1; J: TRBJ2-2; DNA: TGCGCCAGCACCCCAACAGGGAACACCGGGGAGCTGTTTTTT; CDR3: CASTPTGNTGELFF
D: TRBD2; size: NA; V: TRBV20-1; J: TRBJ2-3; DNA: TGCAGTGCCATAGCCCTAGCGGGGGGCACAGATACGCAGTATTTT; CDR3: CSAIALAGGTDTQYF
D: NA; size: once; V: TRBV3-1; J: TRBJ2-3; DNA: TGTGCCAGCAGCCAAGAGGCCTCGGCTTCTAGCACAGATACGCAGTATTTT; CDR3: CASSQEASASSTDTQYF
D: TRBD1; size: NA; V: TRBV2; J: TRBJ2-3; DNA: TGTGCCAGCAGTGAAGGGACAGGGGGTGGCACAGATACGCAGTATTTT; CDR3: CASSEGTGGGTDTQYF
D: TRBD1; size: NA; V: TRBV20-1; J: TRBJ2-7; DNA: TGCAGTGCTAGAGATTCCCATCGACAGGGGGTCTACGAGCAGTACTTC; CDR3: CSARDSHRQGVYEQYF
D: TRBD1; size: NA; V: TRBV18; J: TRBJ1-2; DNA: TGTGCCAGCTCACCCGACAGGGACCATTATGGCTACACCTTC; CDR3: CASSPDRDHYGYTF
D: NA; size: NA; V: TRBV30; J: TRBJ2-3; DNA: TGTGCCTGGAGTCCCTCAGCGGTTGGCGATACGCAGTATTTT; CDR3: CAWSPSAVGDTQYF
D: NA; size: NA; V: TRBV2; J: TRBJ2-3; DNA: TGTGCCAGCACCACGGGGTCCCGGGGCACAGATACGCAGTATTTT; CDR3: CASTTGSRGTDTQYF
D: NA; size: NA; V: TRBV9; J: TRBJ2-2; DNA: TGTGCCAGCAGCCTAGGCGACAGCTTTAACACCGGGGAGCTGTTTTTT; CDR3: CASSLGDSFNTGELFF
D: NA; size: few; V: TRBV4-2; J: TRBJ2-3; DNA: TGTGCCAGCAGCCAATCCGGGGGATCGGGCACAGATACGCAGTATTTT; CDR3: CASSQSGGSGTDTQYF
D: NA; size: few; V: TRBV20-1; J: TRBJ1-5; DNA: TGCAGTGCTAGAGAGGCCTGGGGAAACCAGCCCCAGCATTTT; CDR3: CSAREAWGNQPQHF
D: NA; size: NA; V: TRBV5-1; J: TRBJ2-7; DNA: TGCGCCAGCAGCTTGGCAGAGGCAGCCGAGCAGTACTTC; CDR3: CASSLAEAAEQYF
D: NA; size: NA; V: TRBV10-3; J: TRBJ2-7; DNA: TGTGCCATCAGTGATAAGGCAGGGGTCAGCTCCTACGAGCAGTACTTC; CDR3: CAISDKAGVSSYEQYF
D: TRBD2; size: NA; V: TRBV28; J: TRBJ2-1; DNA: TGTGCCAGCAGTCCCCAGCGGGACTCCTACGAGCAGTTCTTC; CDR3: CASSPQRDSYEQFF
D: NA; size: few; V: TRBV30; J: TRBJ1-5; DNA: TGTGCCTGGAGTGTACTCCATAGCAATCAGCCCCAGCATTTT; CDR3: CAWSVLHSNQPQHF
D: TRBD1; size: NA; V: TRBV18; J: TRBJ2-3; DNA: TGTGCCAGCTCACTTGGACAGGGGTTTGCAGATGCGCAGTATTTT; CDR3: CASSLGQGFADAQYF
D: TRBD2; size: NA; V: TRBV10-3; J: TRBJ2-1; DNA: TGTGCCATCAGTCCGGGGGGAGTAGCGGGAATGAATGAGCAGTTCTTC; CDR3: CAISPGGVAGMNEQFF
D: NA; size: once; V: TRBV20-1; J: TRBJ1-1; DNA: TGCAGTGCTAGCCGGACAGCCAAGGAGGCCACTGAAGCTTTCTTT; CDR3: CSASRTAKEATEAFF
D: NA; size: NA; V: TRBV10-3; J: TRBJ1-4; DNA: TGTGCCATCAGTGAGGGGGCCGGTGAAAAACTGTTTTTT; CDR3: CAISEGAGEKLFF
D: NA; size: NA; V: TRBV20-1; J: TRBJ2-5; DNA: TGCAGTGCTAGATACAGGGTGCAGGAGACCCAGTACTTC; CDR3: CSARYRVQETQYF
D: TRBD1; size: few; V: TRBV7-8; J: TRBJ2-7; DNA: TGTGCCAGCAGCACCGGACAGGGTAACAACGAGCAGTACTTC; CDR3: CASSTGQGNNEQYF
D: NA; size: NA; V: TRBV9; J: TRBJ2-7; DNA: TGTGCCAGCAGCGTGGGACTTGATTACGAGCAGTACTTC; CDR3: CASSVGLDYEQYF
D: NA; size: NA; V: TRBV28; J: TRBJ2-5; DNA: TGTGCCAGCAGTTTATTAGGGGTGGTAGTGGAGACCCAGTACTTC; CDR3: CASSLLGVVVETQYF
D: NA; size: NA; V: TRBV5-6; J: TRBJ2-1; DNA: TGTGCCAGCAGCTCCGCGCTGACAGGCTGGGCAGGTGAGCAGTTCTTC; CDR3: CASSSALTGWAGEQFF
D: NA; size: few; V: TRBV28; J: TRBJ2-7; DNA: TGTGCCAGCATATCCGGCGGCTGGTACGAGCAGTACTTC; CDR3: CASISGGWYEQYF
D: NA; size: NA; V: TRBV7-2; J: TRBJ2-7; DNA: TGTGCCAGCAGCCCCCGTTGGGCATACGAGCAGTACTTC; CDR3: CASSPRWAYEQYF
D: NA; size: NA; V: TRBV6-4; J: TRBJ2-3; DNA: TGTGCCAGCAGTGCCGGGATTAGCACAGATACGCAGTATTTT; CDR3: CASSAGISTDTQYF
D: NA; size: NA; V: TRBV10-2; J: TRBJ2-3; DNA: TGCGCCAGTTGGGGGACCCTGGGCACAGATACGCAGTATTTT; CDR3: CASWGTLGTDTQYF
D: NA; size: NA; V: TRBV7-9; J: TRBJ2-5; DNA: TGTGCCAGCAGCCCTCGAATTCCCACTTATAAGGAGAGTTACAATGAGCAGTACTTC; CDR3: CASSPRIPTYKESYNEQYF
D: TRBD2; size: NA; V: TRBV7-8; J: TRBJ2-3; DNA: TGTGCCAGCAGTCTAGGCGGGGGGCGGGATGATACGCAGTATTTT; CDR3: CASSLGGGRDDTQYF
D: NA; size: few; V: TRBV20-1; J: TRBJ2-7; DNA: TGCAGTGCTCAATACAGTGGGAACCTCTACGAGCAGTACTTC; CDR3: CSAQYSGNLYEQYF
D: NA; size: few; V: TRBV7-2; J: TRBJ2-1; DNA: TGTGCCAGCAGCCCGTCTAGCGATTTCTACAATGAGCAGTTCTTC; CDR3: CASSPSSDFYNEQFF
D: NA; size: NA; V: TRBV7-9; J: TRBJ2-1; DNA: TGTGCCAGCAGCTTAGTAGGGGGGGCTTCCTACAATGAGCAGTTCTTC; CDR3: CASSLVGGASYNEQFF
D: TRBD2; size: few; V: TRBV7-2; J: TRBJ2-5; DNA: TGTGCCAGCAGCCCGGATAGCGGGAGGCGCTACAATGAGCAGTACTTC; CDR3: CASSPDSGRRYNEQYF
D: TRBD2; size: NA; V: TRBV6-2/TRBV6-3; J: TRBJ2-1; DNA: TGTGCCAGCAGACCCAGCGGGAGCCCCCACAATGAGCAGTTCTTC; CDR3: CASRPSGSPHNEQFF
D: TRBD1; size: NA; V: TRBV5-1; J: TRBJ1-1; DNA: TGCGCCAGCAGCCAAAGCAGGGGGCTTACTGAAGCTTTCTTT; CDR3: CASSQSRGLTEAFF
D: NA; size: NA; V: TRBV7-2; J: TRBJ1-6; DNA: TGTGCCAGCAGCTCAGGACAGCCTAATAATTCACCCCTCCACTTT; CDR3: CASSSGQPNNSPLHF
D: TRBD2; size: NA; V: TRBV7-2; J: TRBJ2-7; DNA: TGTGCCAGCAGCTTAGGGAGCAGCGGGAACTACGAGCAGTACTTC; CDR3: CASSLGSSGNYEQYF
D: TRBD2; size: NA; V: TRBV3-1; J: TRBJ2-1; DNA: TGTGCCAGCAGCCAACGACTAGCGGGAGAGTTATACAATGAGCAGTTCTTC; CDR3: CASSQRLAGELYNEQFF
D: TRBD1; size: few; V: TRBV5-1; J: TRBJ1-5; DNA: TGCGCCAGCAGCTTGGATGAGGGACAGGCCCAGCCCCAGCATTTT; CDR3: CASSLDEGQAQPQHF
D: TRBD1; size: many; V: TRBV20-1; J: TRBJ1-4; DNA: TGCAGTGCTAGAGATGAAAGAACAGGGGGTGAAAAACTGTTTTTT; CDR3: CSARDERTGGEKLFF
D: NA; size: NA; V: TRBV29-1; J: TRBJ1-4; DNA: TGCAGCGGTGAGAGTAATGAAAAACTGTTTTTT; CDR3: CSGESNEKLFF
D: NA; size: NA; V: TRBV13; J: TRBJ2-1; DNA: TGTGCCAGCAGCTTAGGTCAAGTGGGATCTTACGAGCAGTTCTTC; CDR3: CASSLGQVGSYEQFF
D: NA; size: NA; V: TRBV7-8; J: TRBJ1-2; DNA: TGTGCCAGCAGCCAACCCTTGGTGCAGGGCTATGGCTACACCTTC; CDR3: CASSQPLVQGYGYTF
D: TRBD1; size: few; V: TRBV3-1; J: TRBJ1-6; DNA: TGTGCCAGCAGCCAAGCGGGACAGCAAAATTCACCCCTCCACTTT; CDR3: CASSQAGQQNSPLHF
D: NA; size: many; V: TRBV11-1; J: TRBJ1-6; DNA: TGTGCCAGCAGCTTCAGTCCGGGACATCGAAATTCACCCCTCCACTTT; CDR3: CASSFSPGHRNSPLHF
D: TRBD2; size: few; V: TRBV29-1; J: TRBJ2-1; DNA: TGCAGCGTTGACGGACTAGGAAACAATGAGCAGTTCTTC; CDR3: CSVDGLGNNEQFF
D: NA; size: NA; V: TRBV12-3/TRBV12-4; J: TRBJ2-6; DNA: TGTGCCAGCAGCCCCGGGACAATGGGCTCTGGGGCCAACGTCCTGACTTTC; CDR3: CASSPGTMGSGANVLTF
D: TRBD1; size: NA; V: TRBV20-1; J: TRBJ1-1; DNA: TGCAGTGCTAGAGATAAGGGGACAGGGGATTGGAACACTGAAGCTTTCTTT; CDR3: CSARDKGTGDWNTEAFF
D: TRBD2; size: once; V: TRBV27; J: TRBJ2-1; DNA: TGTGCCACCCAGCGGGAGGGGGGTCACAATGAGCAGTTCTTC; CDR3: CATQREGGHNEQFF
D: NA; size: many; V: TRBV5-1; J: TRBJ2-1; DNA: TGCGCCAGCAGCCCGGACTCCGAGCAGTTCTTC; CDR3: CASSPDSEQFF
D: NA; size: NA; V: TRBV28; J: TRBJ2-5; DNA: TGTGCCAGCAGTTTATCTCGGTCCGGGCAGTACTTC; CDR3: CASSLSRSGQYF